One and the same sample provided the 2 T cell receptor beta chains below, sequenced in a study of OX40 agonist ivuxolimab in advanced cancers. Measured with immunoSEQ multiplex PCR; TCRdb has only the in-frame clones, and not every one. Among tens of thousands of clones, over 75% were seen once, and the ten largest hold nearly 0.7%. Sequencing was performed on CD4+ or CD8+ T cells sorted from blood, taken in a trial of the OX40 agonist ivuxolimab. The receptors come from an adult with an advanced solid tumor such as melanoma, head and neck, liver or kidney cancer.

This clone has just one count. The rearrangement joins TRBV10-1 to TRBJ2-1; 8 nucleotides align to TRBD2. The CDR3 is 14 residues long. Germline values: CDR1 WNHNN, CDR2 SYGVQD (reference sequence). V gave up 7 bases and J gave up 6 bases; unmatched junction bases: 8. The CDR3 nucleotides read TGCGCCAGCAAAGGCGGGGGGCTCTCCAATGAGCAGTTCTTC. Encoded protein: CASKGGGLSNEQFF.

The V call is TRBV5-1, the J call TRBJ2-2; D remains unclear. V lost 6 bases to trimming and J lost 4 bases, with 7 bases between them. The CDR3 has 12 amino acids. Germline V gene lookup returns CDR1 SGHRS and CDR2 YFSETQ. DNA of the CDR3: TGCGCCAGCAACGAGCCCACCGGGGAGCTGTTTTTT. It codes for CASNEPTGELFF.